Each of the 25 T cell receptor beta chains below was sequenced from the same sample in a study of T cell repertoires in cytomegalovirus infection. TCRdb recomputed calls from the reads with MiXCR, one row per CDR3 protein. Altogether 55,000 to 85,000 distinct CDR3 sequences are present, under 4.5% being singletons, with the ten largest covering 22%. Sequences were obtained from PBMCs. The receptor set was obtained from a human donor in good health (CMV status not recorded). Some clones in this sample may be carry-over from other donors' samples.

There are many counts of this clonotype. This chain joins TRBV18 and TRBJ1-6; D ambiguous. CDR1 and CDR2 from the germline V gene are KGHSH and LQKENI. V shed 1 base and J shed 8 bases, with 15 bases lying between them. This CDR3 is 16 amino acids long. The CDR3 DNA follows: TGTGCCAGCTCACCACTAGCGAACCCAAGGGATTCACCCCTCCACTTT. Protein: CASSPLANPRDSPLHF.

This clonotype was counted at least ten times. V usage is TRBV7-8 and J usage is TRBJ1-5; 7 bases align to TRBD1. V was pared by 1 base and J by 0 bases, with 3 bases of the junction left unmatched. The CDR3 length is 16 residues. Germline CDR1 SGHVS, CDR2 FQNEAQ. DNA of the CDR3: TGTGCCAGCAGCTTAGAGGGACAGCTTAGCAATCAGCCCCAGCATTTT. This gives the protein CASSLEGQLSNQPQHF.

At least ten counts were recorded for this clonotype. The V gene is TRBV11-2, the J gene TRBJ2-3; 9 bases match TRBD2. The CDR3 is 15 amino acids. Germline V gives CDR1 SGHAT, CDR2 FQNNGV. V dropped 2 bases and J dropped 2; count of bases not matched to a gene: 2. The CDR3 nucleotides are TGTGCCAGCAGCTTACTAGCGGGGTACACAGATACGCAGTATTTT. Translated: CASSLLAGYTDTQYF.

This clonotype was counted only a few times. V usage is TRBV7-8 and J usage is TRBJ2-2; possible D gene TRBD1, 5 bases. The V end was cut by 5 bases, the J end by 6 bases, with 10 bases between. The CDR3 contains 13 residues. Germline V gene sequence: CDR1 SGHVS, CDR2 FQNEAQ. CDR3 nucleotides: TGTGCCAGCAGCATGGACATCGCCGGGGAGCTGTTTTTT. Translation gives CASSMDIAGELFF.

This clonotype was observed at least ten times. The J gene is TRBJ2-7, the V gene TRBV10-2, with D perhaps matching TRBD1 or TRBD2 (6 bases each). CDR3 size: 13 residues. Germline values: CDR1 WSHSY, CDR2 SAAADI. The ends were cut back, 0 bases at V and 9 bases at J, with 12 bases in the middle. The CDR3 sequence: CASSESEGGRQYF. CDR3 DNA: TGCGCCAGCAGTGAGTCTGAAGGGGGGCGGCAGTACTTC.

Ten or more counts support this clonotype. The rearrangement joins TRBV7-9 to TRBJ1-4, with 7 nucleotides matching TRBD1. Germline values: CDR1 SEHNR, CDR2 FQNEAQ (reference sequence). CDR3 length equals 15 residues. Unmatched junction bases numbered 11, after V lost 5 bases and J lost 8 bases. CDR3 bases: TGTGCCAGCAGCCCCTGGACAGGCGGGGACGAAAAACTGTTTTTT. Translating it yields CASSPWTGGDEKLFF.

This clonotype was recorded at least ten times. The rearrangement uses TRBV5-6 and TRBJ2-1; TRBD2 matches at 10 bases. Germline V lookup: CDR1 SGHDT, CDR2 YYEEEE. This CDR3 has 16 amino acids. Trimming took 4 bases from V and 6 from J; bases not matched to a gene: 10. The CDR3 DNA sequence: TGTGCCAGCAGCCTCTTAGCGAGCGGGAGGGTCAATGAGCAGTTCTTC. It specifies CASSLLASGRVNEQFF.

This clonotype was counted many times. The chain combines TRBV19 with TRBJ1-1; D gene uncertain. The CDR3 spans 13 residues. The ends were cut back, 2 bases at V and 1 base at J, with 5 bases in the middle. Germline V gives CDR1 LNHDA, CDR2 SQIVND (reference sequence). The CDR3 sequence: CASSIIGNTEAFF. CDR3 nucleotides: TGTGCCAGTAGTATAATCGGGAACACTGAAGCTTTCTTT.

Many counts were recorded for this clonotype. The chain recombines TRBV20-1 with TRBJ1-6; D perhaps matches TRBD1 (6 bases). The germline CDR1 and CDR2 sequences are DFQATT and SNEGSKA (reference sequence). This CDR3 comprises 17 residues. Trimming shortened V by 0 bases and J by 1 base, and 13 bases separated the two germline ends. This CDR3 is CSARDIGGPSYNSPLHF. In DNA, the CDR3 is TGCAGTGCTAGAGATATAGGGGGGCCGTCCTATAATTCACCCCTCCACTTT.

At least ten counts were recorded for this clonotype. CDR3 sequence: CASSRTGASSGANVLTF. The CDR3 DNA sequence: TGTGCCAGCAGCCGAACAGGGGCAAGCTCTGGGGCCAACGTCCTGACTTTC. The rearrangement uses TRBV7-6 and TRBJ2-6; 7 nucleotides match TRBD1. The J segment lost 0 bases and the V segment lost 5 bases, leaving 7 bases of the junction unmatched. There are 17 residues in the CDR3. Germline loops: CDR1 SGHVS, CDR2 FNYEAQ.

This clonotype appeared many times. One end of the junction is discordant with germline, which a read error may explain. The genes are TRBV11-3 and TRBJ2-5; D may be TRBD1 or TRBD2 (7 bases each). Germline V lookup: CDR1 SGHNT, CDR2 YENEEA. CDR3 length equals 15 residues. CDR3 sequence (DNA): TGTGTCAGCACCCAGGGGGGGGAACCACAAGAGACCCAGTACTTC. It translates to CVSTQGGEPQETQYF.

Ten or more counts support this clonotype. V gene TRBV7-6 combines with J gene TRBJ2-1; D gene unclear. Germline lookup yields CDR1 SGHVS and CDR2 FNYEAQ. Trimming pared 3 bases from V and 6 bases from J, leaving 9 bases between. The CDR3 sequence is 13 residues long. In DNA form, the CDR3 reads TGTGCCAGCAGCTTGGGGTCTATCAATGAGCAGTTCTTC. Translating gives CASSLGSINEQFF.

This clonotype was recorded many times. This rearrangement joins TRBV15 to TRBJ2-3; no clear D. This CDR3 contains 14 residues. The germline V gene has CDR1 LNHNV and CDR2 YYDKDF (reference sequence). V was cut by 1 base and J by 5 bases, with 10 bases left in between. CDR3 DNA sequence: TGTGCCACCAGCAGAGGGGCAGCATTAGATACGCAGTATTTT. Translated, it gives CATSRGAALDTQYF.

Ten or more counts support this clonotype. DNA for the CDR3: TGTGCCAGCAGCCCCCGGACGGTGACTGAAGCTTTCTTT. This translates into CASSPRTVTEAFF. The chain links TRBV7-2 to TRBJ1-1; D remains unclear. V lost 5 bases and J lost 5, with 12 bases in between. Looked up from germline, CDR1 is SGHTA and CDR2 is FQGNSA. CDR3 size: 13 residues. Variable domain in full (rest from reference TRBV7-2 and TRBJ1-1): GAGVSQSPSNKVTEKGKDVELRCDPISGHTALYWYRQSLGQGLEFLIYFQGNSAPDKSGLPSDRFSAERTGGSVSTLTIQRTQQEDSAVYLCASSPRTVTEAFFGQGTRLTVV.

In its sample, this clonotype was seen many times. The rearrangement joins TRBV7-8 to TRBJ2-5; D is uncertain. Germline values: CDR1 SGHVS, CDR2 FQNEAQ. The V end lost 0 bases, the J end lost 2 bases, and 7 bases lay between the germline ends. The CDR3 is 14 residues long. The CDR3 loop is CASSLAEKQETQYF. In DNA, the CDR3 is TGTGCCAGCAGCTTAGCGGAAAAACAAGAGACCCAGTACTTC.

In this sample, this clonotype turned up many times. Here the CDR3 reads CASSYSLRSGSHTDTQYF. CDR3 in DNA: TGTGCCAGCAGTTACTCGTTAAGGAGCGGGAGTCACACAGATACGCAGTATTTT. J is TRBJ2-3 and V is TRBV6-5; TRBD2 agrees at 8 bases. CDR3 length: 18 residues. Trimming took 0 bases from V and 2 from J; bases not matched to a gene: 10. CDR1 is MNHEY, CDR2 SVGAGI, per germline.

This clonotype was recorded at least ten times. CDR3 sequence: CASSRDSSYEQYF. DNA of the CDR3: TGTGCCAGCAGTAGGGACTCTTCCTACGAGCAGTACTTC. The chain links TRBV7-2 to TRBJ2-7; tentative D call: TRBD2 (6 bases). V was shortened by 6 bases and J by 1 base, with 10 bases between the two germline ends. Germline loops: CDR1 SGHTA, CDR2 FQGNSA. The CDR3 totals 13 residues.

This clonotype was counted ten times or more. This rearrangement joins TRBV7-2 to TRBJ1-5; 8 nucleotides align to TRBD1. The CDR3 runs 15 residues. Germline V CDR1 and CDR2: SGHTA, FQGNSA. Losses at the gene ends were 2 bases for V and 5 bases for J; bases not matched to a gene: 5. CDR3 in DNA: TGTGCCAGCAGCTTAATCCAGGGGGCCTATCAGCCCCAGCATTTT. The encoded protein is CASSLIQGAYQPQHF.

At least ten counts were recorded for this clonotype. The V and J genes are TRBV7-2 and TRBJ1-5; TRBD1 might be the D (5 bases). The length of the CDR3 is 14 residues. CDR1 SGHTA and CDR2 FQGNSA come from the germline V gene. Trimming cost V 9 bases and J 5 bases, with 17 bases left between them. In DNA, the CDR3 is TGTGCCAGGCAGGGAGCCGCGAGGCATCAGCCCCAGCATTTT. Translating gives CARQGAARHQPQHF.

This clonotype was found many times. The chain uses TRBV6-2 or TRBV6-3 and TRBJ2-7; 9 bases fit TRBD1. The germline V gene encodes CDR1 MNHEY and CDR2 SVGEGT. The CDR3 runs to 14 residues. The V and J ends lost 6 bases and 5 bases, in that order; junction bases with no gene match: 8. In nucleotides, the CDR3 is TGTGCCAGCAGAGACGGGACAGGGTTCGACGAGCAGTACTTC. Amino acid sequence: CASRDGTGFDEQYF.

This clonotype was detected many times. This sequence joins TRBV28 and TRBJ2-7; the match to TRBD1 covers 8 bases. The V gene's germline CDR1 is MDHEN and CDR2 SYDVKM. The CDR3 is 13 residues long. The junction had 8 bases not matched to a gene; V was cut back by 8 bases and J by 5 bases. This chain's CDR3 is CASQNRGTDEQYF. The CDR3 region has the DNA TGTGCCAGCCAAAACAGGGGGACGGACGAGCAGTACTTC.

Many counts were recorded for this clonotype. Compared with germline, one end of the junction differs, possibly owing to a read error. J is TRBJ2-7 and V is TRBV7-4, with TRBD2 matching over 8 bases. CDR3 size: 14 residues. Germline V CDR1 and CDR2: SGHVT, SQSDAQ. The CDR3 protein is CASSSTGGSFEQYF. The CDR3 DNA reads TGTGCCAGCAGCTCGACGGGAGGGTCCTTCGAGCAGTACTTC.

This clonotype was detected many times. V and J are TRBV20-1 and TRBJ2-3; no clear D gene. CDR1 and CDR2 (germline): DFQATT, SNEGSKA (reference sequence). V was cut by 1 base and J by 6 bases, with 8 bases left in between. CDR3 length: 12 amino acids. The CDR3 DNA is TGCAGTGCTAGAGGTGGGATCGATACGCAGTATTTT. It specifies CSARGGIDTQYF.

This clonotype was seen repeatedly, ten times or more. The chain links TRBV7-2 to TRBJ1-5, with D uncertain. The CDR3 spans 13 residues. Trimming took off 0 bases at V and 5 bases at J, with 5 bases between the two ends. Germline CDR1 is SGHTA and CDR2 is FQGNSA. The CDR3 DNA is TGTGCCAGCAGCTTAGCGGTATATCAGCCCCAGCATTTT. It translates to CASSLAVYQPQHF.

This clonotype has a count of ten or more. The V call is TRBV7-2, the J call TRBJ2-5; TRBD1 might be the D (6 bases). Germline CDR1 reads SGHTA; CDR2 reads FQGNSA. V lost 1 base to trimming and J lost 7 bases, with 22 bases between them. The CDR3 sequence is 17 residues long. The CDR3 spells CASSLGGRQSARGTQYF. Written as DNA, the CDR3 is TGTGCCAGCAGCTTAGGGGGGCGGCAGTCCGCCCGGGGGACCCAGTACTTC.